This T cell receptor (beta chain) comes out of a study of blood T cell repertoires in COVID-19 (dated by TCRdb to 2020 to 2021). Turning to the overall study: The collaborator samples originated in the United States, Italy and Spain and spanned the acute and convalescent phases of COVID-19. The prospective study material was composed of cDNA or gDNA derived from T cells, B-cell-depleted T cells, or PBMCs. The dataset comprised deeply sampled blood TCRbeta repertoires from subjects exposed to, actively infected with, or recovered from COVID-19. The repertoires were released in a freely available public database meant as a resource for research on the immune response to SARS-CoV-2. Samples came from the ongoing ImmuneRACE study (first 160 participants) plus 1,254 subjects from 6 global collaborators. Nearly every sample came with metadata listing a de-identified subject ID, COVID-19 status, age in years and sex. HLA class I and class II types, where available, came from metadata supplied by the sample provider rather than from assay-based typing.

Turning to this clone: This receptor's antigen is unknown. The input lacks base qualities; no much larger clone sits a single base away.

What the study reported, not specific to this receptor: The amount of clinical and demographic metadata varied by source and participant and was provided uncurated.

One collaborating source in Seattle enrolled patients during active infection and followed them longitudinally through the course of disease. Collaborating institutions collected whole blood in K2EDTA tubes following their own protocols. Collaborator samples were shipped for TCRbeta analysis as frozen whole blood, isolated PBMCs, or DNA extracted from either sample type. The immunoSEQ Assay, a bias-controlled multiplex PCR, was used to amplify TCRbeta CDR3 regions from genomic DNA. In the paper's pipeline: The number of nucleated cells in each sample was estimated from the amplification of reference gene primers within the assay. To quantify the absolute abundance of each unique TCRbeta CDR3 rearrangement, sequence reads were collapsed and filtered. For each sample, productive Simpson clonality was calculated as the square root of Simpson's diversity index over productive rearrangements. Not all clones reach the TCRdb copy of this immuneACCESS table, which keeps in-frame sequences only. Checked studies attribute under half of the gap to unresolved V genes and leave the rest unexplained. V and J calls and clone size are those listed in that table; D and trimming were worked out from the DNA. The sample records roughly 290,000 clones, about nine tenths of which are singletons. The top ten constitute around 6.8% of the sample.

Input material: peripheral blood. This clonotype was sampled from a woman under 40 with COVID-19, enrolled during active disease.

The sequence in DNA is TGTGCCAGTATGCCGTCCGCGGTCCTATGGAATCAGCCCCAGCATTTT. It specifies CASMPSAVLWNQPQHF. Rearrangement joined TRBV19 to TRBJ1-5, with the D gene too uncertain to name. The germline ends are 20 bases apart after V is trimmed by 7 bases and J by 4 bases. The CDR3, from cysteine to phenylalanine, totals 16 residues. The DNA shown is the 48-base CDR3, in frame from base 1. Via the germline V gene (reference sequence), CDR1 is LNHDA and CDR2 SQIVND.